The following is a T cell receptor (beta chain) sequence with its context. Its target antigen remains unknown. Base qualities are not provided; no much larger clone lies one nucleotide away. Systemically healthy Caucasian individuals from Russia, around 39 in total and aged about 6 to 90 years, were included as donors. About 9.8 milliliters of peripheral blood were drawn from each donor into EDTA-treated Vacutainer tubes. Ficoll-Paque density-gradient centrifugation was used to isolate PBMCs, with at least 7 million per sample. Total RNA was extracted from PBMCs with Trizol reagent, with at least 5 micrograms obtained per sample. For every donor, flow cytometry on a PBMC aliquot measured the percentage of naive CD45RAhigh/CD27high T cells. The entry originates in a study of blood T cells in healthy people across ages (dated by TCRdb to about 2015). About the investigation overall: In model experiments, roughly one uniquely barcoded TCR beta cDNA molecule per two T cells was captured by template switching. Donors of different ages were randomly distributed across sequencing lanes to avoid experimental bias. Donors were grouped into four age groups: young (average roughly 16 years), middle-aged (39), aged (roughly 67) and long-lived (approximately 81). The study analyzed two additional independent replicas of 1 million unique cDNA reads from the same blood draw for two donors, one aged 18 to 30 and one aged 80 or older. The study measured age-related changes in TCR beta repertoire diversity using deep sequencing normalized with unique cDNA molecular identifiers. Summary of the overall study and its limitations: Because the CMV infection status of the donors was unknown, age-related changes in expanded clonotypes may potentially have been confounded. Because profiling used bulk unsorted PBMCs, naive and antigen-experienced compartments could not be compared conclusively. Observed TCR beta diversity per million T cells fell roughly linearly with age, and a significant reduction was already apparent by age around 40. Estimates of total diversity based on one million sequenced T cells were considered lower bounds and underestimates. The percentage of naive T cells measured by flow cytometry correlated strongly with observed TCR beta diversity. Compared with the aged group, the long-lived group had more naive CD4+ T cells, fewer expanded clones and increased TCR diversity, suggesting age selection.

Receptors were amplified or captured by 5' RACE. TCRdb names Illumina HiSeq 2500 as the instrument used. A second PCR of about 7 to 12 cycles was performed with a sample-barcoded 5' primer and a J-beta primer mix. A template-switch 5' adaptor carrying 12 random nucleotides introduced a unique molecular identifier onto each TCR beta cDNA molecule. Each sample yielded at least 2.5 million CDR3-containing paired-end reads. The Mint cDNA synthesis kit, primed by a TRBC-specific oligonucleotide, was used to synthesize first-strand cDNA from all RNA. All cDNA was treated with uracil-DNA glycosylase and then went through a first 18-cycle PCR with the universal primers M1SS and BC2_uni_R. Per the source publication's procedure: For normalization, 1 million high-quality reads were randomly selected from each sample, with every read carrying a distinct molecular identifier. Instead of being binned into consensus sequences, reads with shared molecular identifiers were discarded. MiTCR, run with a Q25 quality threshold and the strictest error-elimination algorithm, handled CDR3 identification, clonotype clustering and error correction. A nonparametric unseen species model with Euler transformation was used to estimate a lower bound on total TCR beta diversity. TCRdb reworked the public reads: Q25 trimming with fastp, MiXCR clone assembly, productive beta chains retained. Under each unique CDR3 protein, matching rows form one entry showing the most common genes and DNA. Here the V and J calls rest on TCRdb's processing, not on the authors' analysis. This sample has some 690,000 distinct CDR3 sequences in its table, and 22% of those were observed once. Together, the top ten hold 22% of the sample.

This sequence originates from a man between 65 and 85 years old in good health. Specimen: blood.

The DNA sequence reads TGTGCCAGCAGTTACTCCGGCAGGGGAAACCAAGAGACCCAGTACTTC. The resulting protein is CASSYSGRGNQETQYF. This chain joins TRBV6-5 to TRBJ2-5; TRBD1 is a possible D gene, resting on 6 matching bases. As encoded in the germline V gene, CDR1 is MNHEY while CDR2 is SVGAGI. The CDR3 sequence holds 16 residues, the cysteine and phenylalanine included. CDR3 DNA only is kept here, 48 bases in frame from base 1. Cut back by 0 bases and 0 bases, the V and J ends lie 11 bases apart.